The rows below give T cell receptor beta chains drawn from one sample of a study. MiXCR, applied by TCRdb to the RT-PCR reads, yields one record per CDR3 protein. Of about 700,000 distinct CDR3 sequences detected, 13% to 15% appear once; the ten largest clones hold 3.6%. Specimen: memory CD4+ T cells from blood. The receptors come from a female donor in good health, serving as a healthy control. Each CDR3 is given with its conserved first and last residue. D genes are given only for firm matches. Only some rows state a clone size, as once, few, many or a class for expanded clones.

clone_size	v_call	j_call	d_call	cdr3_nt	cdr3_aa
many	TRBV5-1	TRBJ2-3	.	TGCGCCAGCAGCTTGGAGCAGCCTAGCACAGATACGCAGTATTTT	CASSLEQPSTDTQYF
once	TRBV2	TRBJ2-7	.	TGTGCCAGCAGTGAAGCTCAAAGGGGACTTTTCGAGCAGTACTTC	CASSEAQRGLFEQYF
many	TRBV15	TRBJ2-3	TRBD2	TGTGCCACCCAAGAGATGCGGCTAGCGGGATTAGATACGCAGTATTTT	CATQEMRLAGLDTQYF
many	TRBV5-1	TRBJ1-1	.	TGCGCCAGCAGCTTGGATAGTGGCACTGAAGCTTTCTTT	CASSLDSGTEAFF
few	TRBV7-2	TRBJ1-2	TRBD1	TGTGCCAGCAGCTTGGCGCAGGGGGTAGAAGGCTACACCTTC	CASSLAQGVEGYTF
many	TRBV6-5	TRBJ2-7	TRBD2	TGTGCCAGCAGTTACTCGATCCTAGCGGGAGGCAACGAGCAGTACTTC	CASSYSILAGGNEQYF
many	TRBV10-3	TRBJ2-2	.	TGTGCCATCAGTGATACGCGACAATCGACCGGGGAGCTGTTTTTT	CAISDTRQSTGELFF
few	TRBV20-1	TRBJ2-7	.	TGCAGTGCAGCTGGTACAGGGATCTCCTACGAGCAGTACTTC	CSAAGTGISYEQYF
.	TRBV4-1	TRBJ2-2	.	TGCGCCAGCAGCCAAGAAGGACACCCGTGGGACGGGGAGCTGTTTTTT	CASSQEGHPWDGELFF
many	TRBV20-1	TRBJ1-5	.	TGCAGTGCTGGGCGGCAGGGAGGCCAGCCCCAGCATTTT	CSAGRQGGQPQHF
many	TRBV27	TRBJ2-1	TRBD2	TGTGCCAGCAGTTTAGAACCTAGCGGGAGCTCCTACAATGAGCAGTTCTTC	CASSLEPSGSSYNEQFF
few	TRBV7-2	TRBJ2-3	TRBD2	TGTGCCAGCAGAGCTAGCGGGAGCGCGTCCACAGATACGCAGTATTTT	CASRASGSASTDTQYF
many	TRBV7-2	TRBJ2-1	.	TGTGCCAGCAGCTTTTCCTCAGTTACTGAGCAGTTCTTC	CASSFSSVTEQFF
.	TRBV21-1	TRBJ2-7	.	TGTGCCAGCAGCAAACATCACAGGGTTGGCGAGCAGTACTTC	CASSKHHRVGEQYF
.	TRBV5-1	TRBJ1-2	TRBD1	TGCGCCAGCAGCTCCACAGGGGGCCCTGGCTACACCTTC	CASSSTGGPGYTF
.	TRBV27	TRBJ1-1	.	TGTGCCAGCAGAAACAGGGTGATGAACACTGAAGCTTTCTTT	CASRNRVMNTEAFF
.	TRBV9	TRBJ2-1	.	TGTGCCAGCAGCGCAACAGGGGGTGGGAGGGGGTTTAATGAGCAGTTCTTC	CASSATGGGRGFNEQFF
many	TRBV7-9	TRBJ2-5	.	TGTGCCAGCTCGCAAGAAGAGACCCAGTACTTC	CASSQEETQYF
.	TRBV5-5	TRBJ2-7	TRBD1	TGTGCCAGCAGCTCTGCCGGGACAGTAGCCTACGAGCAGTACTTC	CASSSAGTVAYEQYF
many	TRBV7-8	TRBJ2-7	.	TGTGCCAGCAGCTTATCCGAGGGGCCACCCTACGAGCAGTACTTC	CASSLSEGPPYEQYF
few	TRBV7-2	TRBJ2-3	.	TGTGCCAGCAGCTTACACAACACAGATACGCAGTATTTT	CASSLHNTDTQYF
many	TRBV10-3	TRBJ2-5	.	TGTGCCATCGGCGTGGGGGGAACAGAGACCCAGTACTTC	CAIGVGGTETQYF
many	TRBV4-1	TRBJ1-5	.	TGCGCCAGCAGCCAAGACCCAGGGAACCAGCCCCAGCATTTT	CASSQDPGNQPQHF
few	TRBV25-1	TRBJ2-7	TRBD2	TGTGCCAGCAGTGGGACTAGCGGGAGTCTAGTGCACGAGCAGTACTTC	CASSGTSGSLVHEQYF
.	TRBV6-2/TRBV6-3	TRBJ2-7	.	TGTGCCAGCAAAGATATTCCAGGGGAGCAGTACTTC	CASKDIPGEQYF
few	TRBV5-1	TRBJ1-1	.	TGCGCCAGCAGCGCCGACGGCCTGAACACTGAAGCTTTCTTT	CASSADGLNTEAFF
many	TRBV5-1	TRBJ2-3	TRBD2	TGCGCCAGCAGCTTGGCTCCTACTAGCGGGGGTAAAGATACGCAGTATTTT	CASSLAPTSGGKDTQYF
.	TRBV6-2/TRBV6-3	TRBJ2-7	.	TGTGCCAGCAGGCAGGGTCCCTACGAGCAGTACTTC	CASRQGPYEQYF
many	TRBV7-3	TRBJ2-1	TRBD2	TGTGCCAGCAGCTTAACTTGGGAGGGTGAGCAGTTCTTC	CASSLTWEGEQFF
many	TRBV12-3/TRBV12-4	TRBJ2-1	.	TGTGCCAGCATGCGGAACAATGAGCAGTTCTTC	CASMRNNEQFF
.	TRBV7-6	TRBJ2-3	.	TGTGCCAGCAGCTTAGGATATCCAGCGGTTGGGACAGATACGCAGTATTTT	CASSLGYPAVGTDTQYF
.	TRBV6-2/TRBV6-3	TRBJ2-7	.	TGTGCCAGCAGTGACCCTGGGGGGCGCGGCGAGCAGTACTTC	CASSDPGGRGEQYF
many	TRBV15	TRBJ2-3	TRBD2	TGTGCCACCAGCAGAAGGGATGTAGCGGGAGGTCTAGATACGCAGTATTTT	CATSRRDVAGGLDTQYF
.	TRBV28	TRBJ1-2	.	TGTGCCAGTACCACAACCTGGGGGGCGAGCGATGGCTACACCTTC	CASTTTWGASDGYTF
.	TRBV7-2	TRBJ2-3	.	TGTGCCAGCAGCCTCTCCCCAAGGAGCACAGATACGCAGTATTTT	CASSLSPRSTDTQYF
.	TRBV6-6	TRBJ2-2	TRBD2	TGTGCCAGCAGTTACTCGAGACTAGCGGTTAACACCGGGGAGCTGTTTTTT	CASSYSRLAVNTGELFF
.	TRBV9	TRBJ2-2	TRBD2	TGTGCCAGCAGCGTAGAGTACGGGAGGGCCAAGGACACCGGGGAGCTGTTTTTT	CASSVEYGRAKDTGELFF
many	TRBV5-6	TRBJ2-3	TRBD2	TGTGCCAGCAGCTTGGGGACTAGCGGCTACACAGATACGCAGTATTTT	CASSLGTSGYTDTQYF
few	TRBV9	TRBJ1-6	TRBD1	TGTGCCAGCAGCGTAGGACAGGGAGAAAATTCACCCCTCCACTTT	CASSVGQGENSPLHF
few	TRBV9	TRBJ2-4	TRBD2	TGTGCCAGCAGCGTCGGGACTAGCTCTAAAAACATTCAGTACTTC	CASSVGTSSKNIQYF
few	TRBV27	TRBJ2-6	.	TGTGCCAGCATGAAGGTGGGAGACTCTGGGGCCAACGTCCTGACTTTC	CASMKVGDSGANVLTF
few	TRBV4-3	TRBJ2-3	.	TGCGCCAGCAGCCTGAACCTACTACTAGATACGCAGTATTTT	CASSLNLLLDTQYF
.	TRBV7-3	TRBJ1-2	.	TGTGCCAGCAGCTCTCAACACACAGGTTCCTGGTATGGCTACACCTTC	CASSSQHTGSWYGYTF
few	TRBV27	TRBJ1-5	.	TGTGCCAGCAGTTTATTGGGTTACAATCAGCCCCAGCATTTT	CASSLLGYNQPQHF
.	TRBV7-2	TRBJ1-1	TRBD1	TGTGCCAGCAGCTTAGTGGGGACAGGGATGACGAACACTGAAGCTTTCTTT	CASSLVGTGMTNTEAFF
.	TRBV5-8	TRBJ1-4	.	TGTGCCAGCAGCTTTGATTTTGGGAGTGAAAAACTGTTTTTT	CASSFDFGSEKLFF
.	TRBV20-1	TRBJ2-7	.	TGCAGTGCTCGTAATTGGGAGCAGTACTTC	CSARNWEQYF
few	TRBV27	TRBJ2-1	.	TGTGCCAGCAGTCCCCTGTTGCTCGACAGAAGCTCCTACAATGAGCAGTTCTTC	CASSPLLLDRSSYNEQFF
.	TRBV20-1	TRBJ1-5	TRBD1	TGCAGTGCAAGGAAAGGGGGCAATCAGCTCCAGCATTTT	CSARKGGNQLQHF
.	TRBV6-6	TRBJ1-4	TRBD1	TGTGCCAGCAGGGGGGACAGGGAAAAACTGTTTTTT	CASRGDREKLFF
.	TRBV5-1	TRBJ2-6	.	TGCGCCAGCAGCTTATATACCGGGACATCTATCTCTGGGGCCAACGTCCTGACTTTC	CASSLYTGTSISGANVLTF
.	TRBV2	TRBJ2-7	.	TGTGCCAGCAGCAATACCGATACAGGGATCCCGGGCGAGCAGTACTTC	CASSNTDTGIPGEQYF
many	TRBV27	TRBJ2-4	TRBD2	TGTGCCAGCAAGGGACTAGCGGGAGGCCGGGATCGGGACATTCAGTACTTC	CASKGLAGGRDRDIQYF
.	TRBV3-1	TRBJ2-1	.	TGTGCCAGCAGCCAAGGGGGGCCCCTGCCTTACAATGAGCAGTTCTTC	CASSQGGPLPYNEQFF